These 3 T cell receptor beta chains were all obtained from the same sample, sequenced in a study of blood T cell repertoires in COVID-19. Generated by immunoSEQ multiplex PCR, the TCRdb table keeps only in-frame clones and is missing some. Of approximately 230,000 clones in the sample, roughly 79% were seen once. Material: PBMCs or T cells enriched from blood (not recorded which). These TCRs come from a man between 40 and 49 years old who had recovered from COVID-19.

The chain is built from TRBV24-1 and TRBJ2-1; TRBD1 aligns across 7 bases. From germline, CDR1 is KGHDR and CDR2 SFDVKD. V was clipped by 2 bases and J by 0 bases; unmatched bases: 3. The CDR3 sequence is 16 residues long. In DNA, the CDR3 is TGTGCCACCAGTGATTGGGGACAGAACTCCTACAATGAGCAGTTCTTC. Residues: CATSDWGQNSYNEQFF.

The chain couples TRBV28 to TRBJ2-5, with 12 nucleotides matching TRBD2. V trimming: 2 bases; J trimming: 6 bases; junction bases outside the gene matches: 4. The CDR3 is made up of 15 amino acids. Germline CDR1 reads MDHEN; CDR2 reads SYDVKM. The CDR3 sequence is CASSLTSGGQKTQYF. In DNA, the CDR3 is TGTGCCAGCAGTTTAACTAGCGGGGGGCAGAAGACCCAGTACTTC. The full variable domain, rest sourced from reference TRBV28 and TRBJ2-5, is DVKVTQSSRYLVKRTGEKVFLECVQDMDHENMFWYRQDPGLGLRLIYFSYDVKMKEKGDIPEGYSVSREKKERFSLILESASTNQTSMYLCASSLTSGGQKTQYFGPGTRLLVL.

CDR3 coding DNA: TGTGCCAGCAGTTTGGTAGCGGGGTTATACAATGAGCAGTTCTTC. Its translation is CASSLVAGLYNEQFF. The J gene is TRBJ2-1, the V gene TRBV27; TRBD2 matches at 8 bases. The trim removed 3 bases at V and 4 bases at J, leaving 5 bases unmatched. This CDR3 spans 15 amino acids. CDR1 is MNHEY, CDR2 SMNVEV, per germline (reference sequence).